The 27 T cell receptor beta chains given below trace back to one sample, sequenced in a study of blood T cells in healthy people across ages. Sample-barcoded 5' priming and a J-beta primer mix drove a second PCR of roughly 6 to 12 cycles. TCRdb reanalysed the 5' RACE reads using MiXCR and keeps one entry per CDR3 protein. The sample holds about 1.4 million distinct CDR3 sequences, around 59% seen once. Input material: blood. The receptors were sampled from a man aged 18 to 30 in good health.

The chain combines TRBV29-1 with TRBJ2-7, with a weak D call TRBD2 (5 bases). CDR3 length: 13 amino acids. The germline CDR1 and CDR2 sequences are SQVTM and ANQGSEA. The ends were cut back, 4 bases at V and 1 base at J, with 11 bases in the middle. In nucleotides, the CDR3 is TGCAGCGTTGTTTCTAGCTTGTCCTACGAGCAGTACTTC. Protein sequence: CSVVSSLSYEQYF.

This clonotype was counted between two and nine times. The chain uses TRBV5-1 and TRBJ1-1; TRBD1 matches at 10 bases. Germline assignment: CDR1 SGHRS and CDR2 YFSETQ. Losses at the gene ends were 1 base for V and 2 bases for J; bases not matched to a gene: 5. The CDR3 has 16 amino acids. The CDR3 sequence is CASSLRGQGSNTEAFF. The CDR3 DNA reads TGCGCCAGCAGCTTGCGGGGACAGGGGAGCAACACTGAAGCTTTCTTT.

This clonotype is classed as large. The rearrangement joins TRBV27 to TRBJ2-1; no reliable D call. Germline CDR1 and CDR2: MNHEY and SMNVEV (reference sequence). V lost 10 bases, J lost 7 bases, and 11 bases lay in between. CDR3 length: 11 amino acids. Here the CDR3 reads CAIQGANEQFF. Here the CDR3 DNA reads TGTGCCATCCAAGGAGCTAATGAGCAGTTCTTC.

This sequence joins TRBV27 and TRBJ2-3, with D unresolved. Per germline, CDR1 MNHEY and CDR2 SMNVEV (reference sequence). The CDR3 is made up of 14 amino acids. V lost 5 bases to trimming and J lost 4 bases, with 13 bases between them. The CDR3 reads CASSRPTSADTQYF. Written as DNA, the CDR3 is TGTGCCAGCAGTCGCCCGACTTCGGCAGATACGCAGTATTTT.

A few counts support this clonotype. V is TRBV25-1 and J is TRBJ2-5; D gene ambiguous. This CDR3 is built from 14 residues. The germline V gene encodes CDR1 MGHDK and CDR2 SYGVNS. Trimming pared 0 bases from V and 11 bases from J, leaving 16 bases between. CDR3 protein: CASSEYAALNEQYF. CDR3 nucleotide sequence: TGTGCCAGCAGTGAATACGCAGCTCTCAATGAGCAGTACTTC.

This clonotype has just a few counts. V usage is TRBV29-1 and J usage is TRBJ2-1; 9 nucleotides match TRBD1. CDR3 length: 13 amino acids. V gave up 7 bases and J gave up 7 bases; unmatched junction bases: 8. Germline CDR1 SQVTM, CDR2 ANQGSEA. The CDR3 DNA reads TGCAGCGGGGCGGGACAGGGCGGGAATGAGCAGTTCTTC. Translating it yields CSGAGQGGNEQFF.

The chain couples TRBV6-2 or TRBV6-3 to TRBJ1-5, with D perhaps TRBD1 (5 bases). The last part of the DNA fits TRBJ1-6 better; the J call may be wrong. This CDR3 has 14 amino acids. Germline-derived CDR1 and CDR2 are MNHEY and SVGEGT. CDR3 residues: CASSYAGPLAPLHF. Written as DNA, the CDR3 is TGTGCCAGCAGTTACGCGGGACCCTTAGCGCCCCTCCACTTT.

This clonotype has just one count. The chain couples TRBV28 to TRBJ1-1; D not resolved. V dropped 5 bases and J dropped 1 base, with 14 bases sitting between them. Germline lookup yields CDR1 MDHEN and CDR2 SYDVKM. The CDR3 consists of 15 residues. CDR3: CASSPPRTANTEAFF. CDR3 nucleotides: TGTGCCAGCAGTCCTCCCCGGACGGCGAACACTGAAGCTTTCTTT.

This clonotype was observed a handful of times. The chain recombines TRBV20-1 with TRBJ2-4; D is ambiguous. V lost 6 bases to trimming and J lost 4 bases, with 10 bases between them. The CDR3 length is 12 residues. Germline CDR1 and CDR2: DFQATT and SNEGSKA (reference sequence). CDR3 amino acids: CSAYKGKNIQYF. The DNA for the CDR3 is TGCAGTGCATATAAAGGGAAAAACATTCAGTACTTC.

As concerns this clonotype: One end of the junction fails to match germline, which may point to a read error. This chain uses TRBV5-1 with TRBJ1-2, with TRBD1 matching over 7 bases. CDR1 is SGHRS, CDR2 YFSETQ, per germline. The CDR3 is 12 residues long. This CDR3 reads CASSLQGNGYTF. The DNA of the CDR3 is TGTGCCAGCAGCTTACAGGGGAATGGCTACACCTTC.

The gene calls are TRBV4-2 and TRBJ1-6; D is undetermined. The V gene's germline CDR1 is LGHNA and CDR2 YNFKEQ. The CDR3 contains 14 residues. The V end was cut by 7 bases, the J end by 9 bases, with 16 bases between. The CDR3: CASKLADQGSPLHF. The CDR3 bases are TGTGCCAGCAAACTAGCGGATCAAGGTTCACCCCTCCACTTT.

This clonotype was observed a single time. Just one base apart from a much larger clone, this may be a read error. This chain connects TRBV27 to TRBJ1-2; D may be TRBD1 (6 bases). This CDR3 is built from 16 residues. Germline lookup yields CDR1 MNHEY and CDR2 SMNVEV (reference sequence). Trimming left V 0 bases short and J 8 bases short, with 19 bases between. DNA of the CDR3: TGTGCCAGCAGTTTATCGGAGCAAACAGGGAATGGAGGCTACACCTTC. Amino acids: CASSLSEQTGNGGYTF.

This clonotype appeared a few times. The rearrangement uses TRBV12-3 or TRBV12-4 and TRBJ1-2; D gene ambiguous. This CDR3 is 14 amino acids long. V was shortened by 2 bases and J by 0 bases, with 7 bases between the two germline ends. The CDR3, as DNA: TGTGCCAGCAGTTTACACAGCTCTAACTATGGCTACACCTTC. Translation gives CASSLHSSNYGYTF.

The V gene is TRBV4-1, the J gene TRBJ2-1; 11 positions match TRBD2. In germline, CDR1 is MGHRA, CDR2 YSYEKL. V shed 5 bases and J 2 bases; nucleotides not matched to a gene: 20. The CDR3 length is 21 residues. In DNA form, the CDR3 reads TGCGCCAGCAGCAACCCTTTAGGCGTCGAGGGACTAGCGGAAACCTACAATGAGCAGTTCTTC. Protein product: CASSNPLGVEGLAETYNEQFF.

The chain uses TRBV6-5 and TRBJ1-1; no reliable D call. Deletions cut 2 bases from V and 7 bases from J, with 5 bases between. Germline assignment: CDR1 MNHEY and CDR2 SVGAGI. The length of the CDR3 is 11 residues. The CDR3: CASSYGYEAFF. CDR3 nucleotides: TGTGCCAGCAGTTACGGATATGAAGCTTTCTTT.

The chain joins TRBV7-9 to TRBJ2-3; D may be TRBD1 (5 bases). CDR1 and CDR2 from the germline V gene are SEHNR and FQNEAQ (reference sequence). The CDR3 totals 13 residues. The germline V and J ends were trimmed by 10 bases and 2 bases, with 13 bases remaining between them. The CDR3 DNA sequence: TGTGCCACCTCAGGGATACCCACAGATACGCAGTATTTT. It yields the protein CATSGIPTDTQYF.

The chain recombines TRBV5-1 with TRBJ2-1; 8 nucleotides align to TRBD2. Germline CDR1 is SGHRS and CDR2 is YFSETQ. Losses at the gene ends were 0 bases for V and 4 bases for J; bases not matched to a gene: 6. The CDR3 is made up of 16 amino acids. The CDR3 region is CASSLAGVAGYNEQFF. The CDR3 DNA reads as TGCGCCAGCAGCTTGGCCGGGGTAGCGGGGTACAATGAGCAGTTCTTC.

This chain uses TRBV10-3 with TRBJ2-3; 8 bases match TRBD1. This CDR3 contains 15 residues. Germline lookup yields CDR1 ENHRY and CDR2 SYGVKD. The V gene end was trimmed by 4 bases and the J gene end by 1 base; junction bases not matched to a gene: 4. The chain's CDR3 is CAISGRGPRTDTQYF. CDR3 DNA sequence: TGTGCCATCAGTGGCAGGGGGCCTCGCACAGATACGCAGTATTTT.

This chain links TRBV29-1 with TRBJ2-2; the D gene is possibly TRBD2 (5 bases). Germline V gives CDR1 SQVTM, CDR2 ANQGSEA. Trimming took 2 bases from V and 4 from J, leaving 8 bases between them. This CDR3 is built from 13 residues. The CDR3 nucleotides are TGCAGCGTTGAACGGGAATTCACCGGGGAGCTGTTTTTT. It specifies CSVEREFTGELFF.

This clonotype occurred a few times. The chain has TRBV15 and TRBJ2-3; D call uncertain. Deletions cut 6 bases from V and 2 bases from J, with 6 bases between. This CDR3 spans 12 amino acids. The germline V gene has CDR1 LNHNV and CDR2 YYDKDF (reference sequence). The CDR3 loop is CATSINTDTQYF. In nucleotides, the CDR3 is TGTGCCACCAGTATAAACACAGATACGCAGTATTTT.

This chain joins TRBV20-1 and TRBJ1-1, with a weak D call TRBD1 (5 bases). Trimming removed 3 bases from V and 5 bases from J, with 16 bases in between. Germline-derived CDR1 and CDR2 are DFQATT and SNEGSKA (reference sequence). The CDR3 covers 14 residues. In DNA form, the CDR3 reads TGCAGTGCTAGGAGGGAGGGACCTGGGACTGAAGCTTTCTTT. Translation gives CSARREGPGTEAFF.

A few counts support this clonotype. The rearrangement links TRBV15 to TRBJ2-7; TRBD2 matches 13 bases. Germline V gives CDR1 LNHNV, CDR2 YYDKDF (reference sequence). J lost 6 bases, V lost 4 bases, and 6 bases had no gene match. The length of the CDR3 is 15 residues. The CDR3 DNA sequence: TGTGCCACCAGCATCGGGCGGACTAGCGGGAGCGAGCAGTACTTC. Protein product: CATSIGRTSGSEQYF.

This clonotype was detected only once. The CDR3 sequence: CASSSSFRQGLNTEAFF. The CDR3, as DNA: TGTGCCAGCAGTTCCTCTTTCCGACAGGGACTGAACACTGAAGCTTTCTTT. The chain recombines TRBV28 with TRBJ1-1, with TRBD1 matching 7 bases. CDR1 and CDR2 (germline): MDHEN, SYDVKM. The J segment lost 0 bases and the V segment lost 4 bases, leaving 11 bases of the junction unmatched. The CDR3 runs 17 residues.

This clonotype has just a few counts. J is TRBJ2-2 and V is TRBV18, with D maybe TRBD1 (6 bases). The ends were cut back, 3 bases at V and 2 bases at J, with 13 bases in the middle. CDR3 size: 16 residues. Looked up from germline, CDR1 is KGHSH and CDR2 is LQKENI. DNA for the CDR3: TGTGCCAGCTCACCCCTTTCGGACAGAAACACCGGGGAGCTGTTTTTT. Protein: CASSPLSDRNTGELFF.

This chain joins TRBV7-7 and TRBJ2-3; 7 bases map to TRBD2. Germline CDR1 reads SSHAT; CDR2 reads FNYEAQ (reference sequence). V was pared by 4 bases and J by 1 base, with 8 bases of the junction left unmatched. This CDR3 contains 16 residues. The CDR3 is CASSSPSGGGTDTQYF. The DNA of the CDR3 is TGTGCCAGCAGCTCCCCTTCGGGAGGTGGCACAGATACGCAGTATTTT.

There are a few counts of this clonotype. The chain couples TRBV7-2 to TRBJ2-5; tentatively, D is TRBD1 or TRBD2 (5 bases each). Germline V gives CDR1 SGHTA, CDR2 FQGNSA. Trimming removed 0 bases at V and 2 bases at J, with 13 bases between. CDR3 length: 16 residues. This CDR3 is CASSLAAGAVQETQYF. CDR3 in DNA: TGTGCCAGCAGCTTAGCAGCCGGGGCCGTACAAGAGACCCAGTACTTC.

V usage is TRBV20-1 and J usage is TRBJ2-3, with 8 bases aligning to TRBD1. The germline V gene has CDR1 DFQATT and CDR2 SNEGSKA (reference sequence). After removal of 6 bases from V and 5 bases from J, the junction contained 13 bases not matched to a gene. The CDR3 totals 15 residues. The CDR3 DNA sequence: TGCAGTGCGCCCGAGGGGACAGGAACAGGAGATACGCAGTATTTT. Translated, it gives CSAPEGTGTGDTQYF.